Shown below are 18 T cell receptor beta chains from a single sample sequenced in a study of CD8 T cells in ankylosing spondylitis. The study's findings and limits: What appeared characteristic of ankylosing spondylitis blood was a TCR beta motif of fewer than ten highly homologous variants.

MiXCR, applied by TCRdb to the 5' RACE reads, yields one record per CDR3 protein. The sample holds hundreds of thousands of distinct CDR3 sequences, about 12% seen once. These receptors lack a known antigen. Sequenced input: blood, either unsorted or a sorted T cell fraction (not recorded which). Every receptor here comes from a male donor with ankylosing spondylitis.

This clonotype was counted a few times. CDR3 nucleotides: TGTGCCTGGAGTATAGGGACCCACCGCTACGAGCAGTACTTC. This codes for CAWSIGTHRYEQYF. The rearrangement uses TRBV30 and TRBJ2-7, with D tentatively TRBD1 or TRBD2 (5 bases each). The germline V gene encodes CDR1 GTSNPN and CDR2 SVGIG (reference sequence). The CDR3 has 14 residues. Trimming stripped 2 bases from V and 3 bases from J, with 14 bases between.

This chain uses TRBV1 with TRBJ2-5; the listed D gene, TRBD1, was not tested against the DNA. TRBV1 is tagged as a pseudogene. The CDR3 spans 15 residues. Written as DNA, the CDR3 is TGCACCAGCAGCCAATTTTCGTCGGGGGCAGAGACCCAGTACTTC. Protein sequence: CTSSQFSSGAETQYF.

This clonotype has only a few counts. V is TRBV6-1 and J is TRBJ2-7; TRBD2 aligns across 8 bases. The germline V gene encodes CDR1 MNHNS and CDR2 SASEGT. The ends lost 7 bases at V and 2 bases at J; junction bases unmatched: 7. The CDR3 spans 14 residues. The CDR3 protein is CASMGLAGPYEQYF. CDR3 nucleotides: TGTGCCAGCATGGGGCTAGCGGGCCCCTACGAGCAGTACTTC.

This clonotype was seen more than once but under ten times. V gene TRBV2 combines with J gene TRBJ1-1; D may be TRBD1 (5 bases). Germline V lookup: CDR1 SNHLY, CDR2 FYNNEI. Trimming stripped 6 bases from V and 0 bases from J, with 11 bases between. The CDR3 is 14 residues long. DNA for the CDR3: TGTGCCAGCAGGCGGGGGACGGTGAACACTGAAGCTTTCTTT. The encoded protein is CASRRGTVNTEAFF.

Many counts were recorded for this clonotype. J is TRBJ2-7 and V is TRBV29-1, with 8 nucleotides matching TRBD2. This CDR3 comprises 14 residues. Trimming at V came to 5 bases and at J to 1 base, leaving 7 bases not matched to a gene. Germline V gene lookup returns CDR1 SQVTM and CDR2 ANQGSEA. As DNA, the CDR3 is TGCAGCGTTTCGTCGGGGGGGGTTTCCTACGAGCAGTACTTC. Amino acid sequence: CSVSSGGVSYEQYF.

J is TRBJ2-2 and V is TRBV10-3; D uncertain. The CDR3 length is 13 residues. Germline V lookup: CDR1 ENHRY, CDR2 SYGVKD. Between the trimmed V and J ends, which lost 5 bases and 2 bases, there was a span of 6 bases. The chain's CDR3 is CAISSINTGELFF. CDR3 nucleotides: TGTGCCATCAGTAGTATTAACACCGGGGAGCTGTTTTTT.

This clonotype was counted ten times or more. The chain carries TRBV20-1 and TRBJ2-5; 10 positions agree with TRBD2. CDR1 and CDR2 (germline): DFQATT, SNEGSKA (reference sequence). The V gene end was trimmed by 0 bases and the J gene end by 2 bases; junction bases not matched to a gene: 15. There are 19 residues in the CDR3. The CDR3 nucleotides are TGCAGTGCTAGAGACGGACAGACGATTTGGACTAGCGGACAAGAGACCCAGTACTTC. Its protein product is CSARDGQTIWTSGQETQYF.

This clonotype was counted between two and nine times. Here the CDR3 reads CASSGQQNSPLHF. CDR3 coding DNA: TGTGCCAGCAGCGGTCAGCAAAATTCACCCCTCCACTTT. The chain couples TRBV7-2 to TRBJ1-6; unclear D gene. Germline assignment: CDR1 SGHTA and CDR2 FQGNSA. V gave up 5 bases and J gave up 7 bases, with 9 bases separating them. CDR3 size: 13 residues. Looking up the rest from reference TRBV7-2 and TRBJ1-6 gives the full variable domain: GAGVSQSPSNKVTEKGKDVELRCDPISGHTALYWYRQSLGQGLEFLIYFQGNSAPDKSGLPSDRFSAERTGGSVSTLTIQRTQQEDSAVYLCASSGQQNSPLHFGNGTRLTVT.

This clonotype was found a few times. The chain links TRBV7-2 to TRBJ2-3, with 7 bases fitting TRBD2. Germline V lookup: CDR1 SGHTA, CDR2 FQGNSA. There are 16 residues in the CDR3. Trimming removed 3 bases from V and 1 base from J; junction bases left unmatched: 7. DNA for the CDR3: TGTGCCAGCAGCTTCCCATCGGGGGGAGGCACAGATACGCAGTATTTT. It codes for CASSFPSGGGTDTQYF.

The CDR3 DNA reads as TGTGCCAGCAGCCTCTGGACAGTAGCTAACTATGGCTACACCTTC. It is translated as CASSLWTVANYGYTF. The rearrangement uses TRBV7-2 and TRBJ1-2; perhaps TRBD1 as D (6 bases). Germline CDR1 is SGHTA and CDR2 is FQGNSA. Trimming took off 5 bases at V and 0 bases at J, with 13 bases between the two ends. The CDR3 extends over 15 amino acids.

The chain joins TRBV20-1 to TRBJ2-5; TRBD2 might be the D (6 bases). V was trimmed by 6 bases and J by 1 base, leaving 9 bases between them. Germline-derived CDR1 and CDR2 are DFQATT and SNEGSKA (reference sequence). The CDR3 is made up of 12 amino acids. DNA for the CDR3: TGCAGTGCATGGGACTTCCAAGAGACCCAGTACTTC. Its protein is CSAWDFQETQYF.

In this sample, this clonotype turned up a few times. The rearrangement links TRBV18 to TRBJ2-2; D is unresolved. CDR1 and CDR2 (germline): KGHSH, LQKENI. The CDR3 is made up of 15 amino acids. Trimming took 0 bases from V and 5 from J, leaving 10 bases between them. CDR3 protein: CASSPPGFRTGELFF. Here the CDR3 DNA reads TGTGCCAGCTCACCACCGGGGTTCCGAACCGGGGAGCTGTTTTTT. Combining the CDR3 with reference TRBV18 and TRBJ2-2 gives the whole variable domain NAGVMQNPRHLVRRRGQEARLRCSPMKGHSHVYWYRQLPEEGLKFMVYLQKENIIDESGMPKERFSAEFPKEGPSILRIQQVVRGDSAAYFCASSPPGFRTGELFFGEGSRLTVL.

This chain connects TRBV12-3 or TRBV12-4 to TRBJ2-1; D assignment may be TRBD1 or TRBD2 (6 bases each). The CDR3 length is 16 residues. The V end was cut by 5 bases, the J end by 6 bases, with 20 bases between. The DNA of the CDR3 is TGTGCCAGCAGTCCCGCCGAGGGGGGCGGAACCAATGAGCAGTTCTTC. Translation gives CASSPAEGGGTNEQFF.

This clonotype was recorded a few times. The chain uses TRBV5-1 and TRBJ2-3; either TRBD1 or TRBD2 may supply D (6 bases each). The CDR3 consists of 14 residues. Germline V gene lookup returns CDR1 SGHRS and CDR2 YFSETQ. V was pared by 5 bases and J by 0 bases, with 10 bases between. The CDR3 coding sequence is TGCGCCAGCAGAAGGGGGGCGAGCACAGATACGCAGTATTTT. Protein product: CASRRGASTDTQYF. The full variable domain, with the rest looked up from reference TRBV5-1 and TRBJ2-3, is KAGVTQTPRYLIKTRGQQVTLSCSPISGHRSVSWYQQTPGQGLQFLFEYFSETQRNKGNFPGRFSGRQFSNSRSEMNVSTLELGDSALYLCASRRGASTDTQYFGPGTRLTVL.

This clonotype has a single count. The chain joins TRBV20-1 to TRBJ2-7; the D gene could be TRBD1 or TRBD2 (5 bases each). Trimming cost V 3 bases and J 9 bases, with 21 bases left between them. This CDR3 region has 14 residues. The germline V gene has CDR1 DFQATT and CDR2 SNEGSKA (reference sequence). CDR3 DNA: TGCAGTGCTAGTTATTGGGGACCACCTACGGTGCAGTACTTC. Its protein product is CSASYWGPPTVQYF.

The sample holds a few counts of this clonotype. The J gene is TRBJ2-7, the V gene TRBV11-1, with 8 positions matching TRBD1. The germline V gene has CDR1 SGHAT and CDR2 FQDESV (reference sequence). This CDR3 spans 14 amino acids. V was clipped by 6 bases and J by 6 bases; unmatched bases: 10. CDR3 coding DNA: TGTGCCAGCAGGTTCCGGACAGGGATGGGCGAGCAGTACTTC. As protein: CASRFRTGMGEQYF. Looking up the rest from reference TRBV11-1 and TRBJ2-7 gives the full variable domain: EAEVAQSPRYKITEKSQAVAFWCDPISGHATLYWYRQILGQGPELLVQFQDESVVDDSQLPKDRFSAERLKGVDSTLKIQPAELGDSAMYLCASRFRTGMGEQYFGPGTRLTVT.

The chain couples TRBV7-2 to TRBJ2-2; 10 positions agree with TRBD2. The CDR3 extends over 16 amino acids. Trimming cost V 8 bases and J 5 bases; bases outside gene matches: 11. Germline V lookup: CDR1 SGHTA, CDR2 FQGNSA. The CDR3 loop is CASAASGGRYTGELFF. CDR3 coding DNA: TGTGCCAGCGCGGCTAGCGGGGGCCGGTATACCGGGGAGCTGTTTTTT.

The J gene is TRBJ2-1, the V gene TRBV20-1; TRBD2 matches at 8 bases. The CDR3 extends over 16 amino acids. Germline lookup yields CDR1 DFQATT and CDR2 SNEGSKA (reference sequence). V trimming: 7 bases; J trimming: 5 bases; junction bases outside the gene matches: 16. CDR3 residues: CSVPPVYRGGDNEQFF. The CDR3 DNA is TGCAGTGTTCCACCCGTATATCGGGGGGGCGACAATGAGCAGTTCTTC.